The 7 T cell receptor beta chains below come from one sample, sequenced in a study of preoperative IRX-2 immunotherapy in early breast cancer (dated by TCRdb to about 2019). The protocol used for the library was the immunoSEQ multiplex PCR assay. Entries here come from immuneACCESS through TCRdb and include only in-frame sequences with V and J called. Some clones fail to appear in such tables; in the studies checked, an unresolved V gene covers under half of the shortfall, and the cause of the remainder is unknown. The table for this sample lists 25,000 or so clones; roughly nine tenths of them were counted only once. In total, the top ten clones hold roughly 10% of the sample. Sample treatment or condition, as interpreted from the label and publication: preoperative locoregional IRX-2 cytokine immunotherapy. Sample: tumor tissue, taken after IRX-2 immunotherapy. The receptors come from a human donor with breast cancer.

The table lists this clone with a count of one. At one end the junction does not follow the germline gene, possibly because of a read error. The chain combines TRBV6-1 with TRBJ1-1; perhaps TRBD1 as D (5 bases). The CDR3 consists of 13 residues. CDR1 and CDR2 from the germline V gene are MNHNS and SASEGT. In nucleotides, the CDR3 is TGTGCCAGCAGAGAAGGGACTACCACTGAAGCTTTCTTT. This encodes CASREGTTTEAFF.

The CDR3 bases are TGTGCCAGCAGTCTGGACAGGGGACGCGGCTACACCTTC. Its protein product is CASSLDRGRGYTF. V gene TRBV28 combines with J gene TRBJ1-2, with 9 bases fitting TRBD1. From germline, CDR1 is MDHEN and CDR2 SYDVKM. The CDR3 extends over 13 amino acids. V was clipped by 5 bases and J by 8 bases; unmatched bases: 6.

The genes are TRBV7-6 and TRBJ2-2; TRBD1 might be the D (5 bases). The germline V gene has CDR1 SGHVS and CDR2 FNYEAQ. There are 14 residues in the CDR3. Between the trimmed V and J ends, which lost 2 bases and 2 bases, there was a span of 6 bases. CDR3 DNA: TGTGCCAGCAGCTTACAGGGCAACACCGGGGAGCTGTTTTTT. This gives the protein CASSLQGNTGELFF.

The V and J genes are TRBV2 and TRBJ2-5; D is tentatively TRBD1 or TRBD2 (5 bases each). Trimming removed 7 bases from V and 2 bases from J, with 11 bases in between. Germline lookup yields CDR1 SNHLY and CDR2 FYNNEI. This CDR3 is built from 13 residues. CDR3 sequence: CASIAGTQETQYF. The CDR3, as DNA: TGTGCCAGCATTGCCGGGACGCAAGAGACCCAGTACTTC.

This sequence joins TRBV5-6 and TRBJ1-5; D is ambiguous. The CDR3 has 12 amino acids. Germline V gene lookup returns CDR1 SGHDT and CDR2 YYEEEE. V lost 0 bases and J lost 7, with 5 bases in between. CDR3 sequence: CASSLEDQPQHF. In DNA form, the CDR3 reads TGTGCCAGCAGCTTGGAGGACCAGCCCCAGCATTTT.

CDR3 bases: TGTGCCAGCAGGCCGACAGGAGCCTACGAGCAGTACTTC. This encodes CASRPTGAYEQYF. This rearrangement joins TRBV2 to TRBJ2-7; the D gene is possibly TRBD1 (6 bases). Trimming removed 6 bases at V and 2 bases at J, with 11 bases between. The CDR3 contains 13 residues. Germline V lookup: CDR1 SNHLY, CDR2 FYNNEI.

This clone was seen only once. This chain links TRBV5-1 with TRBJ2-3; D might be TRBD1 or TRBD2, each matching 5 bases. The CDR3 is 15 residues long. CDR1 is SGHRS, CDR2 YFSETQ, per germline. V was shortened by 4 bases and J by 5 bases, with 17 bases between the two germline ends. The CDR3, as DNA: TGCGCCAGCAGCGGAGCGGAGTTCCAGGGAGATACGCAGTATTTT. Translated, it gives CASSGAEFQGDTQYF.